The text below deals with one T cell receptor (beta chain). The data belong to a study of technical replicates of blood from a handful of donors. Germline lookup yields CDR1 MRHNA and CDR2 SNTAGT. Trimming took 5 bases from V and 3 from J, leaving 10 bases between them. CDR3 length: 13 residues. Assay used: immunoSEQ multiplex PCR; TCRdb lists only in-frame clones, some missing. The sample records 75,000 to 100,000 clones, 90% to 95% being singletons. This chain connects TRBV6-4 to TRBJ1-1, with D possibly matching TRBD1 (5 bases). This receptor was obtained from a human donor in good health. Sequencing was done on a sample of T cells isolated from PBMCs. CDR3: CASSLRGDTEAFF. The CDR3 nucleotides read TGTGCCAGCAGTTTACGGGGGGACACTGAAGCTTTCTTT.